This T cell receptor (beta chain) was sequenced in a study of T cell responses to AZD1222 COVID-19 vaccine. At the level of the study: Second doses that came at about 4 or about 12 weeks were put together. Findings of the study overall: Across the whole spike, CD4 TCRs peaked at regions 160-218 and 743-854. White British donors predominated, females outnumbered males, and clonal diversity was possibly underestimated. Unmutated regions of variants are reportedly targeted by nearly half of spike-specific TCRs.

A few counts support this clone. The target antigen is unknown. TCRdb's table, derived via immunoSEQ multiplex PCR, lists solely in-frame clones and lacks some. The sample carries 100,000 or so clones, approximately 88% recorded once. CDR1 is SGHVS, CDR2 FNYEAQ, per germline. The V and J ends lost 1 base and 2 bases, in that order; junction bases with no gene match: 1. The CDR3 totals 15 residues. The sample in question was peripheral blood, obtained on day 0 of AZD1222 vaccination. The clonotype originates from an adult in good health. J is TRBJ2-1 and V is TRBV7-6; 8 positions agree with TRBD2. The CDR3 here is CASSLEGLAYNEQFF. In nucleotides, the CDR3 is TGTGCCAGCAGCTTAGAGGGACTAGCCTACAATGAGCAGTTCTTC. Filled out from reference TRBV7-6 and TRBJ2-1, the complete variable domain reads GAGVSQSPRYKVTKRGQDVALRCDPISGHVSLYWYRQALGQGPEFLTYFNYEAQQDKSGLPNDRFSAERPEGSISTLTIQRTEQRDSAMYRCASSLEGLAYNEQFFGPGTRLTVL.